Described below is a single T cell receptor beta chain sequence and its context. As yet, its antigen is unknown. The data are from a study of shared clonotypes between healthy human individuals. Background on the study: Donors consisted of a couple of women and a few men between 18 and 49. Study observations and caveats: The generation probabilities recorded for non-shared clonotypes fell below those of clonotypes shared by all four donors. Memory subsets generally showed smaller estimated richness than naive subsets did.

Naive CD8 cells, CD45RO-negative and positively selected for CCR7, excluded terminally differentiated effector memory CD45RA+ cells. Repertoires were generated with immunoSEQ multiplex PCR, while TCRdb's copy carries only in-frame clones and drops some. The sample lists about 2.2 million clones; roughly 93% were seen once. Looked up from germline, CDR1 is MNHNY and CDR2 is SVGAGI (reference sequence). V shed 5 bases and J 6 bases; nucleotides not matched to a gene: 11. This CDR3 has 15 amino acids. The V gene is TRBV6-6, the J gene TRBJ2-7, with 9 bases identical to TRBD1. This receptor was taken from a man aged 18-30 years in good health. Some clones in this sample may be carry-over from other donors' samples. Material for sequencing was naive CD8+ T cells from PBMCs. The CDR3 sequence: CASSGLRTGDSEQYF. The CDR3 DNA reads TGTGCCAGCAGTGGACTTCGGACAGGGGACAGCGAGCAGTACTTC.